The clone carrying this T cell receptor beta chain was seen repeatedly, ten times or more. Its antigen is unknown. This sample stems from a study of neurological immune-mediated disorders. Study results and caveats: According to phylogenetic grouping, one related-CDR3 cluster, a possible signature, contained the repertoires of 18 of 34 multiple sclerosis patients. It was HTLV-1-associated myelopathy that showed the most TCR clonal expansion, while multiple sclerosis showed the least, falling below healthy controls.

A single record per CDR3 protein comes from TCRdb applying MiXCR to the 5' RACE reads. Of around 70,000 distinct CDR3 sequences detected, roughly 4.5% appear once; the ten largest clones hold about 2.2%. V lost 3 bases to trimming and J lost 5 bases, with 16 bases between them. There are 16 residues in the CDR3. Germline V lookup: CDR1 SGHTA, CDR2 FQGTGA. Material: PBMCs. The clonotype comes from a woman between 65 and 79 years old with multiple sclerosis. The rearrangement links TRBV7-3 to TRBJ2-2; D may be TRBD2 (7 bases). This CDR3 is CASSFPLGGGTGELFF. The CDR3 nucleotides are TGTGCCAGCAGCTTTCCCCTGGGAGGGGGGACCGGGGAGCTGTTTTTT.